This T cell receptor (beta chain) originates from a study of OX40 agonist ivuxolimab in advanced cancers. Across the study: Dose-escalation patients' cancers were hepatocellular carcinoma, melanoma, renal cell or head and neck cancer.

Findings and limits, study-wide: There was clonal expansion of CD4+ and CD8+ blood T cells by week 6 at 0.1 to 3.0 mg/kg.

For this clone: Its specificity is unknown.

Germline V gives CDR1 SGHRS, CDR2 YFSETQ. V shed 2 bases and J shed 7 bases, with 16 bases lying between them. The CDR3 length is 16 residues. The table came from immunoSEQ multiplex PCR; TCRdb's copy has only in-frame clones and leaves some out. Of under 150,000 clones in the sample, more than 80% were seen once. The receptor was derived from an adult with an advanced solid tumor such as melanoma, head and neck, liver or kidney cancer. This chain links TRBV5-1 with TRBJ1-6, with a possible D match to TRBD1 (6 bases). The material was CD4+ or CD8+ T cells sorted from blood, obtained in a trial of the OX40 agonist ivuxolimab. The CDR3 DNA is TGCGCCAGCAGCTTCACAGGGTTGGTGACAAATTCACCCCTCCACTTT. It encodes CASSFTGLVTNSPLHF.